The 8 T cell receptor beta chains below were found in one sample sequenced in a study of cytomegalovirus exposure and HLA in healthy donors. The PCR had 60 Vbeta and 13 Jbeta primers. Assay used: immunoSEQ multiplex PCR; TCRdb lists only in-frame clones, some missing. The sample includes around 190,000 clones, roughly four fifths seen only once; the top ten take around 3.3%. Material for sequencing was PBMCs. Every receptor here comes from a woman aged 25-40 years in good health and CMV-seropositive.

The chain recombines TRBV7-2 with TRBJ2-7; 7 nucleotides align to TRBD2. The length of the CDR3 is 15 residues. Trimming removed 5 bases from V and 1 base from J; junction bases left unmatched: 8. Germline V gives CDR1 SGHTA, CDR2 FQGNSA. The CDR3 loop reads CASSPRAGVSYEQYF. In nucleotides, the CDR3 is TGTGCCAGCAGCCCCCGGGCGGGAGTTTCCTACGAGCAGTACTTC.

Only a few counts were recorded for this clone. The gene calls are TRBV6-5 and TRBJ1-1; D might be TRBD1 (6 bases). The CDR3 extends over 12 amino acids. Germline V gene lookup returns CDR1 MNHEY and CDR2 SVGAGI. The V end lost 5 bases, the J end lost 7 bases, and 11 bases lay between the germline ends. Here the CDR3 DNA reads TGTGCCAGCAGTCACGGACAGCGTGAAGCTTTCTTT. Translating it yields CASSHGQREAFF.

CDR3 DNA: TGTGCCAGCAGCCAATCGGCTCAGTCCTCTGGCTACACCTTC. As protein: CASSQSAQSSGYTF. This rearrangement joins TRBV16 to TRBJ1-2, with D unresolved. Trimming cost V 0 bases and J 7 bases, with 12 bases left between them. Germline loops: CDR1 KGHSY, CDR2 FQNENV. This CDR3 has 14 amino acids.

V is TRBV6-6 and J is TRBJ2-1; TRBD2 aligns across 12 bases. Germline assignment: CDR1 MNHNY and CDR2 SVGAGI (reference sequence). The CDR3 contains 16 residues. Unmatched junction bases numbered 6, after V lost 0 bases and J lost 9 bases. Here the CDR3 DNA reads TGTGCCAGCAGTTACTCCCGGCTAGCGGGAGGGGGTGAGCAGTTCTTC. Its protein is CASSYSRLAGGGEQFF.

The rearrangement uses TRBV5-4 and TRBJ2-3; the match to TRBD2 covers 14 bases. Germline V CDR1 and CDR2: SGHNT, YYREEE (reference sequence). After removal of 0 bases from V and 5 bases from J, the junction contained 5 bases not matched to a gene. This CDR3 spans 17 amino acids. The DNA of the CDR3 is TGTGCCAGCAGCTTGGCCGGGGGACTAGCGGGAGTAGATACGCAGTATTTT. As protein: CASSLAGGLAGVDTQYF.

The rearrangement links TRBV5-8 to TRBJ1-3; D gene uncertain. The CDR3 consists of 13 residues. Germline CDR1 is SGHTS and CDR2 is YDEGEE. V was pared by 5 bases and J by 2 bases, with 8 bases between. The CDR3 is CASRSGTGNTIYF. The CDR3 DNA sequence: TGTGCCAGCAGATCGGGAACTGGAAACACCATATATTTT.

The chain carries TRBV10-1 and TRBJ2-5, with TRBD2 identical over 9 bases. CDR3 size: 14 residues. Germline assignment: CDR1 WNHNN and CDR2 SYGVQD (reference sequence). The trim removed 3 bases at V and 5 bases at J, leaving 4 bases unmatched. The CDR3 here is CASSDGLARETQYF. The CDR3 DNA reads as TGCGCCAGCAGTGACGGACTAGCGAGGGAGACCCAGTACTTC.

This clone was seen just once. The chain recombines TRBV7-9 with TRBJ1-1; D is undetermined. Germline V gene data show CDR1 as SEHNR and CDR2 as FQNEAQ (reference sequence). CDR3 length equals 15 residues. The ends were cut back, 0 bases at V and 4 bases at J, with 12 bases in the middle. The CDR3 sequence: CASSLAGGPGTEAFF. In DNA form, the CDR3 reads TGTGCCAGCAGCTTAGCAGGCGGCCCTGGCACTGAAGCTTTCTTT.